The 10 T cell receptor beta chains below were found in one sample sequenced in a study of blood T cells in healthy people across ages. Through a sample-barcoded 5' primer and a J-beta primer mix, a second PCR was run for about 7 to 12 cycles. TCRdb reprocessed the 5' RACE reads with MiXCR, giving one entry per CDR3 protein. Among around 1,000,000 distinct CDR3 sequences listed, under 30% were seen once. The sample also formed part of further work on T cells of mothers and their children.

The specimen was blood. The receptors stem from a girl aged 2-10 years in good health.

The chain joins TRBV2 to TRBJ2-6; D is unresolved. Trimming pared 4 bases from V and 0 bases from J, leaving 13 bases between. This CDR3 has 17 amino acids. Germline V gene sequence: CDR1 SNHLY, CDR2 FYNNEI. The chain's CDR3 is CASSGINDNSGANVLTF. In DNA form, the CDR3 reads TGTGCCAGCAGTGGCATCAACGACAACTCTGGGGCCAACGTCCTGACTTTC.

A note on this clonotype: At one boundary the junction diverges from the germline segment, which might be a read error. The CDR3 nucleotides read TGTGCCAGCAGTTTAAACTCACCGCGACAGGCTTCGTTC. It yields the protein CASSLNSPRQASF. The J gene is TRBJ2-5, the V gene TRBV12-3 or TRBV12-4, with D perhaps matching TRBD1 (6 bases). The CDR3 totals 13 residues.

This clonotype was detected only a few times. The chain joins TRBV12-3 or TRBV12-4 to TRBJ2-5, with 8 bases fitting TRBD1. The J call is in doubt because the DNA end fits TRBJ2-7 better. The CDR3 totals 16 residues. The CDR3 region is CASRLTAGTGPLEQYF. CDR3 coding DNA: TGTGCCAGCAGACTGACTGCCGGGACAGGTCCTCTCGAGCAGTACTTC.

The chain is built from TRBV12-3 or TRBV12-4 and TRBJ1-2; D perhaps matches TRBD1 (5 bases). The CDR3 extends over 16 amino acids. Between the trimmed V and J ends, which lost 5 bases and 3 bases, there was a span of 19 bases. The DNA for the CDR3 is TGTGCCAGCAGTCAACCTGGGGCAGCAGCTTACTATGGCTACACCTTC. As protein: CASSQPGAAAYYGYTF.

Concerning this clonotype itself: A read error is likely, as this CDR3 ends without the conserved phenylalanine or tryptophan. The chain joins TRBV7-2 to TRBJ2-3; D not certain. V lost 2 bases and J lost 2, with 8 bases in between. Germline V gene sequence: CDR1 SGHTA, CDR2 FQGNSA. This CDR3 has 14 amino acids. DNA for the CDR3: TGTGCCAGCAGCTTAACCAGATTCACAGATACGCAGTATCTT. Residues: CASSLTRFTDTQYL.

This chain joins TRBV7-2 and TRBJ2-5; 7 nucleotides align to TRBD1. The V segment lost 5 bases and the J segment 6 bases; nucleotides outside the gene matches: 6. From germline, CDR1 is SGHTA and CDR2 FQGNSA. There are 13 residues in the CDR3. CDR3 coding DNA: TGTGCCAGCAGCACGGGACAGAGGAAGACCCAGTACTTC. Translation: CASSTGQRKTQYF.

The chain is built from TRBV28 and TRBJ1-3; no definite D call. The CDR3 covers 13 residues. Trimming took 6 bases from V and 0 from J, leaving 6 bases between them. Germline assignment: CDR1 MDHEN and CDR2 SYDVKM. The CDR3 DNA reads as TGTGCCAGCAGAGGCATCTCTGGAAACACCATATATTTT. Amino acids: CASRGISGNTIYF.

This clonotype has only a few counts. The chain joins TRBV11-1 to TRBJ2-7; TRBD2 agrees at 7 bases. The length of the CDR3 is 15 residues. Per germline, CDR1 SGHAT and CDR2 FQDESV (reference sequence). V was clipped by 4 bases and J by 6 bases; unmatched bases: 12. CDR3 nucleotide sequence: TGTGCCAGCAGCTCCCGACTAGCAGTTAAGGGCGAGCAGTACTTC. It yields the protein CASSSRLAVKGEQYF. The whole variable domain, remainder taken from reference TRBV11-1 and TRBJ2-7, is EAEVAQSPRYKITEKSQAVAFWCDPISGHATLYWYRQILGQGPELLVQFQDESVVDDSQLPKDRFSAERLKGVDSTLKIQPAELGDSAMYLCASSSRLAVKGEQYFGPGTRLTVT.

This clonotype was counted a few times. The chain recombines TRBV7-3 with TRBJ2-3; D gene ambiguous. In germline, CDR1 is SGHTA, CDR2 FQGTGA. Trimming cost V 3 bases and J 6 bases, with 19 bases left between them. The CDR3 covers 16 residues. CDR3 sequence reads: CASSLAPTSSLDTQYF. CDR3 DNA: TGTGCCAGCAGCTTGGCCCCTACCAGCAGTCTGGATACGCAGTATTTT.

The rearrangement uses TRBV7-2 and TRBJ1-3, with D uncertain. The CDR3 length is 13 residues. Trimming removed 1 base at V and 6 bases at J, with 7 bases between. Germline V CDR1 and CDR2: SGHTA, FQGNSA. The CDR3: CASSLVPLNTIYF. CDR3 nucleotides: TGTGCCAGCAGCTTAGTTCCACTAAACACCATATATTTT.